A selection of T cell receptor beta chains follows, all from one sample in a study of blood T cell repertoires in COVID-19. Assay: immunoSEQ multiplex PCR; the TCRdb copy retains only in-frame clones and omits some. The sample has some 240,000 clones, about nine tenths seen once. Sequencing was carried out using peripheral blood. These receptors all come from a man in his 60s who had recovered from COVID-19. The CDR3 runs from the conserved cysteine through the conserved F or W. D genes are given only for firm matches. Size values are once, few and many counts, or a class for expanded clones, and some rows have none.

J gene | D gene | clone size | V gene | CDR3 protein | CDR3 DNA
TRBJ1-1 | - | - | TRBV30 | CAWSVQGNTEAFF | TGTGCCTGGAGTGTTCAGGGGAACACTGAAGCTTTCTTT
TRBJ1-2 | TRBD1 | once | TRBV27 | CASRQQGLVGGYTF | TGTGCCAGCCGTCAACAGGGGCTCGTGGGTGGCTACACCTTC
TRBJ1-5 | - | - | TRBV29-1 | CSVSFDSNQPQHF | TGCAGCGTTAGCTTTGATAGCAATCAGCCCCAGCATTTT
TRBJ2-2 | - | - | TRBV9 | CASTSRGLGGELFF | TGTGCCAGCACCTCGCGAGGGCTGGGCGGGGAGCTGTTTTTT
TRBJ1-2 | TRBD1 | - | TRBV25-1 | CASSIGQGKYGYTF | TGTGCCAGCAGTATCGGACAGGGAAAATATGGCTACACCTTC
TRBJ1-1 | TRBD1 | once | TRBV11-1 | CASSWPGQYTEAFF | TGTGCCAGCAGCTGGCCGGGACAGTACACTGAAGCTTTCTTT
TRBJ2-1 | TRBD2 | - | TRBV12-5 | CASGLELAGAYNEQFF | TGTGCTAGTGGTTTGGAACTAGCGGGGGCATACAATGAGCAGTTCTTC
TRBJ1-1 | - | - | TRBV6-1 | CASSEQGWGGAFF | TGTGCCAGCAGTGAACAGGGTTGGGGGGGGGCTTTCTTT
TRBJ2-5 | TRBD1 | - | TRBV19 | CASSTPGQGAGETQYF | TGTGCCAGTAGTACTCCGGGACAGGGGGCGGGGGAGACCCAGTACTTC
TRBJ2-3 | - | - | TRBV5-1 | CASSSKGAQDTQYF | TGCGCCAGCAGCTCCAAGGGAGCGCAGGATACGCAGTATTTT
TRBJ2-4 | - | once | TRBV5-1 | CASSLGAPKNIQYF | TGCGCCAGCAGCTTGGGGGCCCCCAAAAACATTCAGTACTTC
TRBJ1-2 | - | many | TRBV27 | CASSLTPPGNYGYTF | TGTGCCAGCAGTTTAACCCCTCCGGGTAACTATGGCTACACCTTC
TRBJ2-7 | TRBD2 | - | TRBV14 | CASSPRLASHYEQYF | TGTGCCAGCAGCCCCCGACTAGCGTCGCATTACGAGCAGTACTTC
TRBJ2-7 | - | - | TRBV5-1 | CASSPPSYEQYF | TGCGCCAGCAGCCCCCCTTCCTACGAGCAGTACTTC
TRBJ1-2 | - | - | TRBV5-4 | CASSIAGGTYGYTF | TGTGCCAGCAGTATCGCCGGCGGTACCTATGGCTACACCTTC
TRBJ2-7 | TRBD1 | - | TRBV9 | CASSPGTGGLYEQYF | TGTGCCAGCAGCCCAGGGACAGGGGGATTGTACGAGCAGTACTTC
TRBJ2-3 | - | - | TRBV2 | CASRRQTDTQYF | TGTGCCAGCCGCCGACAGACAGATACGCAGTATTTT
TRBJ2-2 | - | - | TRBV24-1 | CATSGDTYTGELFF | TGTGCCACCTCAGGGGACACTTACACCGGGGAGCTGTTTTTT
TRBJ1-2 | TRBD1 | - | TRBV6-2/TRBV6-3 | CASNPTGGYGYTF | TGTGCCAGCAACCCGACAGGGGGGTATGGCTACACCTTC
TRBJ1-6 | TRBD1 | - | TRBV3-1/TRBV3-2 | CASSLRGQGLSPLHF | TGTGCCAGCAGCCTTAGGGGACAGGGTCTTTCACCCCTCCACTTT
TRBJ1-5 | - | - | TRBV19 | CASRMTGSYSNQPQHF | TGTGCCAGTAGAATGACGGGGAGTTATAGCAATCAGCCCCAGCATTTT
TRBJ1-1 | TRBD1 | - | TRBV12-3/TRBV12-4 | CASRFRDRAEAFF | TGTGCCAGCAGATTTCGGGACAGGGCTGAAGCTTTCTTT
TRBJ2-7 | TRBD2 | - | TRBV7-9 | CASSFSGGNSYEQYF | TGTGCCAGCAGCTTTAGCGGGGGGAACTCCTACGAGCAGTACTTC
TRBJ2-1 | TRBD2 | - | TRBV2 | CASSVLAGRSSYNEQFF | TGTGCCAGCAGTGTTTTAGCGGGGAGAAGCTCCTACAATGAGCAGTTCTTC
TRBJ1-2 | TRBD1 | - | TRBV9 | CASSMDPGGGYGYTF | TGTGCCAGCAGCATGGACCCAGGGGGCGGCTATGGCTACACCTTC
TRBJ1-2 | TRBD1 | - | TRBV29-1 | CSVGTGGAYGYTF | TGCAGCGTGGGGACAGGGGGCGCCTATGGCTACACCTTC
TRBJ2-7 | TRBD2 | - | TRBV19 | CASSQGAGGPLMTYEQYF | TGTGCCAGTAGCCAGGGTGCGGGGGGGCCTCTAATGACCTACGAGCAGTACTTC
TRBJ1-6 | - | - | TRBV25-1 | CASIQRGKNSPLHF | TGTGCCAGCATTCAAAGGGGGAAGAATTCACCCCTCCACTTT
TRBJ2-2 | TRBD1 | - | TRBV28 | CASGSENRGLVGNTGELFF | TGTGCCAGCGGCTCAGAAAACAGGGGGCTCGTAGGGAACACCGGGGAGCTGTTTTTT
TRBJ1-2 | - | - | TRBV18 | CASSPAGRSGYTF | TGTGCCAGCTCACCAGCAGGGAGGAGCGGCTACACCTTC
TRBJ1-2 | TRBD1 | - | TRBV29-1 | CSVDSRGTTGGGYTF | TGCAGCGTTGATTCACGAGGGACAACAGGGGGTGGCTACACCTTC
TRBJ1-1 | - | - | TRBV21-1 | CATDRGPEAFF | TGTGCCACCGACAGGGGGCCCGAAGCTTTCTTT
TRBJ2-7 | - | - | TRBV6-6 | CASIVQGSYEQYF | TGTGCCAGCATTGTACAGGGATCCTACGAGCAGTACTTC
TRBJ2-5 | TRBD2 | - | TRBV9 | CASSVAAGGRWETQYF | TGTGCCAGCAGCGTAGCAGCGGGGGGCCGTTGGGAGACCCAGTACTTC
TRBJ2-1 | - | - | TRBV11-2 | CASSPQGEFSEQFF | TGTGCCAGCAGCCCCCAGGGTGAGTTCAGTGAGCAGTTCTTC
TRBJ1-2 | - | - | TRBV18 | CASSPLSDIAYGYTF | TGTGCCAGCTCACCACTGTCAGATATAGCCTATGGCTACACCTTC
TRBJ2-2 | - | - | TRBV5-6 | CASSLVGGGTGELFF | TGTGCCAGCAGCTTGGTCGGAGGCGGCACCGGGGAGCTGTTTTTT
TRBJ1-1 | - | - | TRBV19 | CASSIGGGVHTEAFF | TGTGCCAGTAGTATAGGGGGAGGAGTTCACACTGAAGCTTTCTTT
TRBJ2-1 | - | - | TRBV4-1 | CASSLSRVDSDEQFF | TGCGCCAGCAGCCTGAGCAGGGTAGATTCCGATGAGCAGTTCTTC
TRBJ1-4 | - | - | TRBV4-2 | CASSQDRLSRGEKLFF | TGTGCCAGCAGCCAAGACCGTCTCTCCCGAGGTGAAAAACTGTTTTTT
TRBJ1-3 | TRBD1 | - | TRBV7-9 | CASSSRRQGNFGNTIYF | TGTGCCAGCAGCTCGCGCCGACAGGGGAACTTTGGAAACACCATATATTTT
TRBJ2-1 | TRBD2 | few | TRBV5-1 | CASSFGPGGGLAGGRPYNEQFF | TGCGCCAGCAGCTTCGGCCCCGGCGGCGGACTAGCGGGGGGCCGCCCCTACAATGAGCAGTTCTTC
TRBJ2-5 | TRBD1 | - | TRBV11-2 | CASSSQGARKTQYF | TGTGCCAGCAGCTCCCAGGGGGCGAGGAAGACCCAGTACTTC
TRBJ1-1 | TRBD1 | - | TRBV5-1 | CASSLGTGVTEAFF | TGCGCCAGCAGCTTGGGGACAGGGGTGACTGAAGCTTTCTTT
TRBJ2-1 | - | once | TRBV28 | CASRGRSYNEQFF | TGTGCCAGCCGGGGTCGTTCCTACAATGAGCAGTTCTTC
TRBJ2-3 | - | - | TRBV5-1 | CASSLVPSSTDTQYF | TGCGCCAGCAGCTTGGTCCCTAGCAGCACAGATACGCAGTATTTT